The 18 T cell receptor beta chains listed next were all sequenced from one sample in a study of control samples from healthy donors and cancer patients. The method was immunoSEQ multiplex PCR; TCRdb's version includes in-frame clones alone and lacks a portion of them. Altogether under 80,000 clones are present, roughly 94% being singletons, with the ten largest covering approximately 6%. Sequencing input: blood. Every receptor here comes from a woman between 40 and 50 years old in good health.

The chain recombines TRBV7-9 with TRBJ2-3; no reliable D call. The CDR3 has 14 amino acids. The V and J ends lost 0 bases and 2 bases respectively, with 6 bases between them. Germline CDR1 SEHNR, CDR2 FQNEAQ (reference sequence). The CDR3 DNA follows: TGTGCCAGCAGCTTAGCGTTGGACACAGATACGCAGTATTTT. It specifies CASSLALDTDTQYF. The whole variable domain, filled in from reference TRBV7-9 and TRBJ2-3, reads DTGVSQNPRHKITKRGQNVTFRCDPISEHNRLYWYRQTLGQGPEFLTYFQNEAQLEKSRLLSDRFSAERPKGSFSTLEIQRTEQGDSAMYLCASSLALDTDTQYFGPGTRLTVL.

The chain combines TRBV4-1 with TRBJ1-1; no definite D call. The CDR3 runs to 15 residues. Per the germline V gene, CDR1 is MGHRA and CDR2 is YSYEKL. V shed 4 bases and J shed 0 bases, with 12 bases lying between them. The CDR3 here is CASSLTSTVNTEAFF. CDR3 sequence (DNA): TGCGCCAGCAGCCTAACGTCGACGGTGAACACTGAAGCTTTCTTT.

The sample holds one count of this clone. The gene calls are TRBV19 and TRBJ1-1, with D unresolved. V gave up 3 bases and J gave up 4 bases, with 9 bases separating them. CDR1 LNHDA and CDR2 SQIVND come from the germline V gene (reference sequence). This CDR3 has 13 residues. The CDR3 protein is CASSIGVTTEAFF. In DNA form, the CDR3 reads TGTGCCAGTAGTATCGGAGTGACCACTGAAGCTTTCTTT.

This clone was picked up one time. V is TRBV3-1 (or the pseudogene TRBV3-2) and J is TRBJ1-5, with D possibly TRBD1 on 5 matching bases. Deletions cut 1 base from V and 4 bases from J, with 11 bases between. Germline assignment: CDR1 LGHDT and CDR2 YNNKEL (reference sequence). The CDR3 is made up of 15 amino acids. The CDR3 loop reads CASSQAGLGNQPQHF. The DNA for the CDR3 is TGTGCCAGCAGCCAAGCGGGGCTAGGGAATCAGCCCCAGCATTTT.

This clone appeared a few times. DNA of the CDR3: TGTGCCAGTAAGAAGGGGCGGGGGGGCACAGATACGCAGTATTTT. Encoded protein: CASKKGRGGTDTQYF. This chain connects TRBV19 to TRBJ2-3; 8 positions agree with TRBD2. V lost 7 bases to trimming and J lost 1 base; unmatched junction nucleotides: 7. CDR3 length: 15 residues. CDR1 is LNHDA and CDR2 is SQIVND in the germline V gene (reference sequence).

The chain couples TRBV29-1 to TRBJ2-7, with a weak D call TRBD1 (5 bases). This CDR3 has 12 residues. The V end was cut by 4 bases, the J end by 3 bases, with 10 bases between. Germline values: CDR1 SQVTM, CDR2 ANQGSEA. The chain's CDR3 is CSVGLDSYEQYF. The DNA for the CDR3 is TGCAGCGTTGGGTTAGACAGCTACGAGCAGTACTTC.

This clone was seen a few times. This chain connects TRBV21-1 to TRBJ1-2; the D segment call TRBD1 is taken from the table without a DNA check. TRBV21-1 is a pseudogene. The CDR3 loop spans 12 amino acids. The CDR3 sequence: CASSTRQLGYTF. Here the CDR3 DNA reads TGTGCCAGCAGCACCCGACAGCTTGGCTACACCTTC.

This chain joins TRBV18 and TRBJ2-3; perhaps TRBD2 as D (6 bases). In germline, CDR1 is KGHSH, CDR2 LQKENI. The length of the CDR3 is 18 residues. Trimming stripped 4 bases from V and 7 bases from J, with 27 bases between. In DNA, the CDR3 is TGTGCCAGCTCACTCCTTTCCTTAGCCCCCGCTGGAGGGAATACGCAGTATTTT. It encodes CASSLLSLAPAGGNTQYF.

The CDR3 sequence: CASSIRDTEAFF. DNA for the CDR3: TGTGCCAGCAGCATTAGGGACACTGAAGCTTTCTTT. The gene calls are TRBV7-9 and TRBJ1-1; D is uncertain. Germline assignment: CDR1 SEHNR and CDR2 FQNEAQ (reference sequence). The length of the CDR3 is 12 residues. V was trimmed by 5 bases and J by 3 bases, leaving 7 bases between them.

As DNA, the CDR3 is TGTGGTCCAATTGTGAATCAGCCCCAGCATTTT. Amino acid sequence: CGPIVNQPQHF. The chain has TRBV21-1 and TRBJ1-5; TRBD1 is taken as the D call from the table, unchecked against the DNA. TRBV21-1 is assigned pseudogene status. This CDR3 contains 11 residues.

This clone has only one observation. The chain couples TRBV4-1 to TRBJ1-5; D is ambiguous. From germline, CDR1 is MGHRA and CDR2 YSYEKL. This CDR3 is 16 amino acids long. V dropped 4 bases and J dropped 1 base, with 14 bases sitting between them. In DNA form, the CDR3 reads TGCGCCAGCAGCCGGGAAGGCGGGTACAGCAATCAGCCCCAGCATTTT. This translates into CASSREGGYSNQPQHF.

The chain combines TRBV4-2 with TRBJ2-1; possible D gene TRBD2, 6 bases. The CDR3 consists of 16 residues. CDR1 and CDR2 from the germline V gene are LGHNA and YNFKEQ. V was trimmed by 1 base and J by 8 bases, leaving 18 bases between them. The CDR3 loop is CASSQGRTSGGDEQFF. The CDR3 DNA follows: TGTGCCAGCAGCCAAGGAAGGACTTCCGGGGGAGATGAGCAGTTCTTC.

The chain employs TRBV2 and TRBJ2-5; no clear D. This CDR3 is 14 amino acids long. From germline, CDR1 is SNHLY and CDR2 FYNNEI. V lost 8 bases, J lost 4 bases, and 17 bases lay in between. The CDR3 sequence is CASYGWGNRETQYF. In nucleotides, the CDR3 is TGTGCCAGCTACGGGTGGGGAAACAGAGAGACCCAGTACTTC.

This rearrangement joins TRBV1 to TRBJ1-6; no check of the table's D call, TRBD1, against the DNA was made. TRBV1 counts as a pseudogene. The CDR3 length is 19 residues. This chain's CDR3 is CTSSQDTRTKSSYNSPLHF. CDR3 coding DNA: TGCACCAGCAGCCAAGATACACGGACAAAGAGCTCCTATAATTCACCCCTCCACTTT.

The chain links TRBV6-5 to TRBJ1-1, with D maybe TRBD1 (5 bases). Per germline, CDR1 MNHEY and CDR2 SVGAGI. This CDR3 has 14 residues. V was pared by 6 bases and J by 1 base, with 12 bases between. The CDR3 protein is CASRAGQRNTEAFF. CDR3 DNA: TGTGCCAGCAGGGCGGGGCAACGGAACACTGAAGCTTTCTTT.

The chain links TRBV6-5 to TRBJ2-2; D perhaps matches TRBD2 (6 bases). The CDR3 has 16 amino acids. Germline lookup yields CDR1 MNHEY and CDR2 SVGAGI. Trimming cost V 0 bases and J 4 bases, with 12 bases left between them. Here the CDR3 reads CASSYSRGKGTGELFF. The CDR3 DNA follows: TGTGCCAGCAGTTACTCGCGCGGGAAGGGCACCGGGGAGCTGTTTTTT.

The genes are TRBV18 and TRBJ2-2, with 12 bases matching TRBD2. This CDR3 comprises 17 residues. Trimming at V came to 5 bases and at J to 4 bases, leaving 8 bases not matched to a gene. Germline CDR1 is KGHSH and CDR2 is LQKENI. CDR3 bases: TGTGCCAGCTCATCCGGCGGACTAGCGGGATTCACCGGGGAGCTGTTTTTT. Amino acid sequence: CASSSGGLAGFTGELFF. Variable domain in full (rest from reference TRBV18 and TRBJ2-2): NAGVMQNPRHLVRRRGQEARLRCSPMKGHSHVYWYRQLPEEGLKFMVYLQKENIIDESGMPKERFSAEFPKEGPSILRIQQVVRGDSAAYFCASSSGGLAGFTGELFFGEGSRLTVL.

The CDR3 DNA reads TGTGCCAGCAGTAATGTCGGATCTAACTATGGCTACACCTTC. Amino acids: CASSNVGSNYGYTF. This chain joins TRBV5-4 and TRBJ1-2; no firm D call. This CDR3 comprises 14 residues. The germline V gene encodes CDR1 SGHNT and CDR2 YYREEE (reference sequence). Trimming removed 5 bases at V and 0 bases at J, with 11 bases between.